The 17 T cell receptor beta chains given below trace back to one sample, sequenced in a study of blood T cell repertoires in COVID-19 (TCRdb year 2020). The method was the immunoSEQ multiplex PCR assay. TCRdb mirrors the immuneACCESS table, restricted to in-frame sequences. Some clones are absent from its copies; in checked studies, under half trace to an unresolved V gene, and the reason for the others is unknown. The sample contains about 180,000 clones, approximately 83% of them found a single time. The top ten clones comprise 8% to 10% of the sample. The specimen sequenced was peripheral blood. Source of these receptors: a middle-aged man with active or convalescent COVID-19.

The chain uses TRBV6-1 and TRBJ2-1; TRBD1 agrees at 8 bases. Germline trimming cut 1 base from V and 8 bases from J; bases unmatched to any gene: 4. Germline CDR1 and CDR2: MNHNS and SASEGT. The CDR3 sequence is 14 residues long. This CDR3 is CASSEGTGLYEQFF. CDR3 in DNA: TGTGCCAGCAGTGAAGGGACAGGGTTATATGAGCAGTTCTTC.

The chain combines TRBV5-1 with TRBJ1-6; D uncertain. Trimming cost V 3 bases and J 6 bases, with 10 bases left between them. CDR1 is SGHRS and CDR2 is YFSETQ in the germline V gene. The CDR3 consists of 14 residues. The CDR3 is CASSSNSGNSPLHF. Here the CDR3 DNA reads TGCGCCAGCAGCTCAAACAGTGGTAATTCACCCCTCCACTTT. The whole variable domain, remainder taken from reference TRBV5-1 and TRBJ1-6, is KAGVTQTPRYLIKTRGQQVTLSCSPISGHRSVSWYQQTPGQGLQFLFEYFSETQRNKGNFPGRFSGRQFSNSRSEMNVSTLELGDSALYLCASSSNSGNSPLHFGNGTRLTVT.

The chain has TRBV27 and TRBJ1-6; D unresolved. V was trimmed by 3 bases and J by 12 bases, leaving 9 bases between them. CDR3 length: 12 amino acids. CDR1 and CDR2 from the germline V gene are MNHEY and SMNVEV (reference sequence). CDR3: CASSFEGLPLHF. CDR3 DNA sequence: TGTGCCAGCAGTTTTGAGGGCTTACCCCTCCACTTT.

V usage is TRBV5-6 and J usage is TRBJ1-5; no definite D call. The CDR3 totals 15 residues. Germline V CDR1 and CDR2: SGHDT, YYEEEE. V lost 1 base and J 4 bases, leaving 12 bases between the germline ends. CDR3 nucleotide sequence: TGTGCCAGCAGCTTGTTCGCCGGTCTGAATCAGCCCCAGCATTTT. Translated, it gives CASSLFAGLNQPQHF.

This clone has a count of ten or more. The rearrangement links TRBV12-3 or TRBV12-4 to TRBJ2-2; D gene ambiguous. This CDR3 contains 13 residues. V was shortened by 3 bases and J by 5 bases, with 7 bases between the two germline ends. CDR3 bases: TGTGCCAGCAGTTTGTCCACAACCGGGGAGCTGTTTTTT. Its protein is CASSLSTTGELFF.

The V call is TRBV4-1, the J call TRBJ2-3, with D possibly TRBD1 on 6 matching bases. The CDR3 runs to 17 residues. V shed 0 bases and J shed 0 bases, with 13 bases lying between them. Germline-derived CDR1 and CDR2 are MGHRA and YSYEKL. The CDR3 region has the DNA TGCGCCAGCAGCCAAGACTACGCCAGGGGAAGCACAGATACGCAGTATTTT. It encodes CASSQDYARGSTDTQYF.

The rearrangement links TRBV7-9 to TRBJ1-3; perhaps TRBD1 as D (6 bases). Germline assignment: CDR1 SEHNR and CDR2 FQNEAQ (reference sequence). The V gene lost 6 bases and the J gene lost 4 bases, with 22 bases spanning the gap. This CDR3 is 17 amino acids long. As DNA, the CDR3 is TGTGCCAGCAGTCGTTTTACTGGCGGGGGCTCAGGAAACACCATATATTTT. This gives the protein CASSRFTGGGSGNTIYF.

This chain joins TRBV27 and TRBJ2-2; 11 bases map to TRBD2. Germline assignment: CDR1 MNHEY and CDR2 SMNVEV (reference sequence). This CDR3 region has 15 residues. With V trimmed by 7 bases and J by 5 bases, 6 bases remained unmatched. This chain's CDR3 is CASNFGTSGTGELFF. As DNA, the CDR3 is TGTGCCAGCAACTTCGGGACTAGCGGAACCGGGGAGCTGTTTTTT.

The J gene is TRBJ2-7, the V gene TRBV29-1; 7 bases align to TRBD2. Per germline, CDR1 SQVTM and CDR2 ANQGSEA. Losses at the gene ends were 6 bases for V and 0 bases for J; bases not matched to a gene: 5. The CDR3 spans 13 residues. The CDR3 reads CSVNLAASYEQYF. The CDR3, as DNA: TGCAGCGTGAATCTAGCGGCCTCCTACGAGCAGTACTTC.

The chain recombines TRBV2 with TRBJ1-1, with D possibly matching TRBD1 (6 bases). This CDR3 has 15 amino acids. V lost 10 bases, J lost 4 bases, and 22 bases lay in between. CDR1 SNHLY and CDR2 FYNNEI come from the germline V gene. The CDR3 sequence is CAIRPRTEMLTEAFF. For the CDR3, the DNA is TGTGCCATTCGTCCGAGGACAGAAATGCTCACTGAAGCTTTCTTT.

This clone appeared a few times. The rearrangement uses TRBV7-2 and TRBJ1-2, with 11 positions matching TRBD1. The CDR3 runs to 13 residues. In germline, CDR1 is SGHTA, CDR2 FQGNSA. The V and J ends lost 5 bases and 8 bases, in that order; junction bases with no gene match: 4. CDR3 DNA sequence: TGTGCCAGCAGCCAGGACAGGGGGCGAGGCTACACCTTC. Amino acid sequence: CASSQDRGRGYTF.

V gene TRBV7-3 combines with J gene TRBJ2-1, with 7 bases fitting TRBD1. Looked up from germline, CDR1 is SGHTA and CDR2 is FQGTGA. This CDR3 is 15 amino acids long. V was pared by 5 bases and J by 6 bases, with 10 bases of the junction left unmatched. The CDR3 sequence: CASSLLGTEFNEQFF. For the CDR3, the DNA is TGTGCCAGCAGCCTTCTCGGGACAGAATTCAATGAGCAGTTCTTC.

The chain employs TRBV5-4 and TRBJ2-7; 7 bases align to TRBD1. After removal of 3 bases from V and 0 bases from J, the junction contained 6 bases not matched to a gene. The CDR3 is 15 residues long. Germline lookup yields CDR1 SGHNT and CDR2 YYREEE (reference sequence). The CDR3 protein is CASSYTGDSSYEQYF. Written as DNA, the CDR3 is TGTGCCAGCAGCTACACAGGGGACAGCTCCTACGAGCAGTACTTC.

The chain employs TRBV13 and TRBJ2-1; 14 nucleotides line up with TRBD2. Germline CDR1 reads PRHDT; CDR2 reads FYEKMQ (reference sequence). This CDR3 has 16 residues. CDR3 residues: CGTSGRHTISYNEQFF. The CDR3 nucleotides are TGTGGGACTAGCGGGAGGCACACAATCTCCTACAATGAGCAGTTCTTC.

The rearrangement joins TRBV5-1 to TRBJ1-3; D possibly corresponds to TRBD1 (6 bases). CDR1 SGHRS and CDR2 YFSETQ come from the germline V gene. The CDR3 extends over 15 amino acids. Trimming removed 2 bases at V and 1 base at J, with 10 bases between. Written as DNA, the CDR3 is TGCGCCAGCAGCTTTGATGGGACATCTGGAAACACCATATATTTT. This codes for CASSFDGTSGNTIYF.

J is TRBJ1-1 and V is TRBV5-1, with D possibly TRBD1 on 5 matching bases. The CDR3 is 16 residues long. The V end was cut by 1 base, the J end by 1 base, with 14 bases between. Germline V gene data show CDR1 as SGHRS and CDR2 as YFSETQ. CDR3 DNA sequence: TGCGCCAGCAGCTTGCGATCTATGGGGGGGAACACTGAAGCTTTCTTT. Translated: CASSLRSMGGNTEAFF.

This chain links TRBV21-1 with TRBJ2-2; the D call TRBD2 from the table was never checked on the DNA. TRBV21-1 is noted as a pseudogene. This CDR3 has 20 residues. CDR3 bases: TGTGCCAGCAGCAAAGCGCGGCCCAGCGAGCGCCTTCCGAACACCGGGGAGCTGTTTTTT. As protein: CASSKARPSERLPNTGELFF.